This TCR beta chain was found in a study of blood T cell repertoires in COVID-19. About the research overall: Both acute and convalescent COVID-19 samples were obtained from the United States, Italy and Spain.

One Seattle source followed patients from active infection through their disease course. The CDR3 contains 15 residues. The V end was cut by 0 bases, the J end by 4 bases, with 12 bases between. Germline V CDR1 and CDR2: ENHRY, SYGVKD. This table comes from immunoSEQ multiplex PCR, and its TCRdb copy is limited to in-frame clones, with some not included. This table has about 150,000 clones, around 83% appearing once. This TCR derives from a man in his thirties or forties with COVID-19, enrolled during active disease. Sequences were obtained from peripheral blood. The chain combines TRBV10-3 with TRBJ1-2; the D gene is possibly TRBD1 (6 bases). CDR3 DNA: TGTGCCATCAGTGAGTCGGTTATAGGGGGCTATGGCTACACCTTC. This sequence encodes CAISESVIGGYGYTF.